Below are 25 T cell receptor beta chains sequenced from a single sample in a study of shared clonotypes between healthy human individuals. The protocol was immunoSEQ multiplex PCR, while the TCRdb copy is restricted to in-frame clones and leaves out a portion. The sample comprises 780,000 or so clones, roughly two thirds of which are singletons, and roughly 1.8% rests with the top ten. The sequencing sample was made of memory CD4+ T cells sorted from blood. Stated subset: CD45RA-negative fraction. These receptors were obtained from a woman aged 30 to 39 in good health.

The chain couples TRBV5-1 to TRBJ2-1; 8 bases match TRBD1. Germline CDR1 reads SGHRS; CDR2 reads YFSETQ. J lost 8 bases, V lost 0 bases, and 7 bases had no gene match. There are 15 residues in the CDR3. The DNA of the CDR3 is TGCGCCAGCAGCTTGGGGACAGGGTATTCCCATGAGCAGTTCTTC. This translates into CASSLGTGYSHEQFF.

V gene TRBV9 combines with J gene TRBJ2-7; D unresolved. Germline V lookup: CDR1 SGDLS, CDR2 YYNGEE. With 2 bases removed from V and 1 base from J, the gap between germline ends came to 13 bases. This CDR3 spans 15 amino acids. The CDR3 here is CASSVALGPSYEQYF. CDR3 nucleotide sequence: TGTGCCAGCAGCGTGGCCTTGGGTCCTTCCTACGAGCAGTACTTC.

The chain recombines TRBV29-1 with TRBJ2-4; D may be TRBD1 (5 bases). This CDR3 is 15 amino acids long. Germline CDR1 and CDR2: SQVTM and ANQGSEA. Trimming took off 7 bases at V and 1 base at J, with 17 bases between the two ends. The CDR3 coding sequence is TGCAGCGCCACCAGGTCAGGGAATGCCAAAAACATTCAGTACTTC. Encoded protein: CSATRSGNAKNIQYF. The full variable domain, with the rest looked up from reference TRBV29-1 and TRBJ2-4, is SAVISQKPSRDICQRGTSLTIQCQVDSQVTMMFWYRQQPGQSLTLIATANQGSEATYESGFVIDKFPISRPNLTFSTLTVSNMSPEDSSIYLCSATRSGNAKNIQYFGAGTRLSVL.

The V call is TRBV9, the J call TRBJ2-7; TRBD1 agrees at 7 bases. Per the germline V gene, CDR1 is SGDLS and CDR2 is YYNGEE. The CDR3 consists of 17 residues. J was trimmed by 2 bases and V by 4 bases; bases with no gene match: 15. The CDR3 here is CASSPHPPGQGAYEQYF. For the CDR3, the DNA is TGTGCCAGCAGCCCCCATCCCCCAGGGCAGGGGGCCTACGAGCAGTACTTC.

The rearrangement joins TRBV2 to TRBJ1-1; 7 positions match TRBD1. The V gene's germline CDR1 is SNHLY and CDR2 FYNNEI. The V and J ends lost 2 bases and 0 bases, in that order; junction bases with no gene match: 6. The CDR3 covers 16 residues. The CDR3: CASSESGQRMNTEAFF. The CDR3 DNA sequence: TGTGCCAGCAGTGAATCGGGACAGCGTATGAACACTGAAGCTTTCTTT.

The chain couples TRBV18 to TRBJ2-1, with D possibly TRBD2 on 6 matching bases. V lost 4 bases and J 5 bases, leaving 12 bases between the germline ends. Germline V gives CDR1 KGHSH, CDR2 LQKENI. The CDR3 runs to 14 residues. DNA for the CDR3: TGTGCCAGCTCACTTGCCGGGACTCACAATGAGCAGTTCTTC. This gives the protein CASSLAGTHNEQFF.

The V gene is TRBV30, the J gene TRBJ2-5; D not certain. There are 14 residues in the CDR3. V was cut by 0 bases and J by 2 bases, with 10 bases left in between. Germline V lookup: CDR1 GTSNPN, CDR2 SVGIG (reference sequence). The CDR3 nucleotides are TGTGCCTGGAGTGTACGGGCCAGGCAAGAGACCCAGTACTTC. Translated: CAWSVRARQETQYF. The whole variable domain, filled in from reference TRBV30 and TRBJ2-5, reads SQTIHQWPATLVQPVGSPLSLECTVEGTSNPNLYWYRQAAGRGLQLLFYSVGIGQISSEVPQNLSASRPQDRQFILSSKKLLLSDSGFYLCAWSVRARQETQYFGPGTRLLVL.

The genes are TRBV28 and TRBJ2-3; 9 bases map to TRBD1. This CDR3 is 15 amino acids long. The J segment lost 2 bases and the V segment lost 7 bases, leaving 7 bases of the junction unmatched. Per the germline V gene, CDR1 is MDHEN and CDR2 is SYDVKM. The CDR3 is CASKPTGGATDTQYF. DNA for the CDR3: TGTGCCAGCAAACCCACAGGGGGCGCCACAGATACGCAGTATTTT.

The chain has TRBV10-2 and TRBJ1-1, with D hard to call. The CDR3 loop spans 14 amino acids. CDR1 and CDR2 (germline): WSHSY, SAAADI. V was cut by 2 bases and J by 0 bases, with 7 bases left in between. The CDR3 DNA reads as TGCGCCAGCAGTGAGGAGGGTCTGAACACTGAAGCTTTCTTT. The encoded protein is CASSEEGLNTEAFF.

The chain is built from TRBV2 and TRBJ1-2, with 7 bases lining up with TRBD1. CDR1 and CDR2 from the germline V gene are SNHLY and FYNNEI. The CDR3 is 14 amino acids. V dropped 6 bases and J dropped 8; count of bases not matched to a gene: 12. CDR3 protein: CASSPQWEGGGYTF. The CDR3 DNA follows: TGTGCCAGCAGCCCACAGTGGGAAGGGGGCGGCTACACCTTC.

The chain has TRBV20-1 and TRBJ1-2, with D possibly matching TRBD1 (5 bases). V was shortened by 6 bases and J by 6 bases, with 11 bases between the two germline ends. Germline V gene data show CDR1 as DFQATT and CDR2 as SNEGSKA (reference sequence). The CDR3 is 11 residues long. CDR3 nucleotide sequence: TGCAGTGCCTATTGGGGGAATGGCTACACCTTC. Protein: CSAYWGNGYTF.

J is TRBJ2-5 and V is TRBV7-7; either TRBD1 or TRBD2 may supply D (6 bases each). Germline values: CDR1 SSHAT, CDR2 FNYEAQ (reference sequence). V was shortened by 5 bases and J by 2 bases, with 15 bases between the two germline ends. This CDR3 has 15 amino acids. In DNA, the CDR3 is TGTGCCAGCAGCCCACGCGGGACACTTCAAGAGACCCAGTACTTC. This sequence encodes CASSPRGTLQETQYF.

In regard to this clone: One end of the junction does not line up with germline, which may come from a read error. The chain couples TRBV7-2 to TRBJ2-1; the match to TRBD2 covers 11 bases. Germline loops: CDR1 SGHTA, CDR2 FQGNSA. The CDR3 contains 14 residues. CDR3 DNA sequence: TGTGCCAGCAGCATAGCGGGAGGGCCCCATGAGCAGTTCTTC. Protein product: CASSIAGGPHEQFF.

In this sample, this clone turned up a few times. CDR3 sequence (DNA): TGTGCCAGCAGCCCACTTCAGGACAGGGCCAGGGGTGGCTACACCTTC. This encodes CASSPLQDRARGGYTF. The chain uses TRBV7-9 and TRBJ1-2; 8 bases map to TRBD1. The germline CDR1 and CDR2 sequences are SEHNR and FQNEAQ (reference sequence). Unmatched junction bases numbered 15, after V lost 5 bases and J lost 7 bases. The CDR3 runs to 16 residues.

This clone was seen a handful of times. Different DNA sequences within this sample yield the same CDR3. The chain employs TRBV27 and TRBJ1-4; D possibly corresponds to TRBD1 (6 bases). Germline CDR1 reads MNHEY; CDR2 reads SMNVEV (reference sequence). CDR3 length equals 15 residues. V lost 4 bases, J lost 0 bases, and 9 bases lay in between. CDR3 coding DNA: TGTGCCAGCAGTTCCGGGGGCGCAACTAATGAAAAACTGTTTTTT. This sequence encodes CASSSGGATNEKLFF.

V usage is TRBV6-1 and J usage is TRBJ2-7; D assignment may be TRBD1 or TRBD2 (5 bases each). Trimming took off 3 bases at V and 3 bases at J, with 12 bases between the two ends. The CDR3 runs to 14 residues. Germline CDR1 MNHNS, CDR2 SASEGT. The CDR3 nucleotides read TGTGCCAGCAGTGAGCCGGGACGGAGCTACGAGCAGTACTTC. Its translation: CASSEPGRSYEQYF.

The chain combines TRBV28 with TRBJ2-4; D possibly corresponds to TRBD2 (8 bases). CDR1 and CDR2 (germline): MDHEN, SYDVKM. The CDR3 runs 22 residues. V was cut by 5 bases and J by 4 bases, with 36 bases left in between. CDR3 sequence reads: CASSTPPGQPGLASTGKNIQYF. The CDR3 region has the DNA TGTGCCAGCAGTACCCCTCCGGGACAGCCCGGACTAGCTAGTACGGGGAAAAACATTCAGTACTTC.

Comment on this clone: Other DNA sequences of this sample code for an identical CDR3. The CDR3 nucleotides read TGTGCCAGCAGTGACCCCGGCACTGAAGCTTTCTTT. It specifies CASSDPGTEAFF. The chain has TRBV25-1 and TRBJ1-1; D gene uncertain. V was clipped by 3 bases and J by 4 bases, with 6 bases between them. The CDR3 is 12 residues long. Germline lookup yields CDR1 MGHDK and CDR2 SYGVNS. The variable domain in full, with the rest retrieved from reference TRBV25-1 and TRBJ1-1, is EADIYQTPRYLVIGTGKKITLECSQTMGHDKMYWYQQDPGMELHLIHYSYGVNSTEKGDLSSESTVSRIRTEHFPLTLESARPSHTSQYLCASSDPGTEAFFGQGTRLTVV.

On this clone: Other DNA sequences in this sample translate to the same CDR3. This chain links TRBV7-9 with TRBJ2-2; TRBD1 is a possible D gene (6 bases). This CDR3 has 16 residues. Trimming took off 2 bases at V and 0 bases at J, with 10 bases between the two ends. Germline V lookup: CDR1 SEHNR, CDR2 FQNEAQ (reference sequence). The CDR3 sequence: CASSLLRGSNTGELFF. The CDR3 nucleotides read TGTGCCAGCAGCTTACTCAGGGGCTCGAACACCGGGGAGCTGTTTTTT.

The CDR3 spells CASSGMTHDTQYF. The CDR3 DNA is TGTGCCAGTAGTGGCATGACTCACGATACGCAGTATTTT. The chain couples TRBV19 to TRBJ2-3; no definite D call. The CDR3 spans 13 residues. The V gene lost 5 bases and the J gene lost 6 bases, with 12 bases spanning the gap. Germline V lookup: CDR1 LNHDA, CDR2 SQIVND (reference sequence).

This clone was seen only once. The chain recombines TRBV29-1 with TRBJ2-5; TRBD1 aligns across 11 bases. Germline CDR1 SQVTM, CDR2 ANQGSEA. The J segment lost 5 bases and the V segment lost 6 bases, leaving 8 bases of the junction unmatched. The CDR3 consists of 14 residues. CDR3 coding DNA: TGCAGCGTCCTGAGGACAGGGGGCAGGGAGACCCAGTACTTC. Its protein product is CSVLRTGGRETQYF.

The V gene is TRBV5-1, the J gene TRBJ1-1, with 7 nucleotides matching TRBD1. With 4 bases clipped from V and 8 bases from J, the junction kept 11 bases outside the gene matches. The CDR3 consists of 14 residues. From germline, CDR1 is SGHRS and CDR2 YFSETQ. CDR3 in DNA: TGCGCCAGCAGCCAATTGCCTACAGGGGCAGAAGCTTTCTTT. The encoded protein is CASSQLPTGAEAFF.

The chain links TRBV5-1 to TRBJ1-5; no clear D gene. The CDR3 contains 14 residues. Looked up from germline, CDR1 is SGHRS and CDR2 is YFSETQ. V gave up 4 bases and J gave up 8 bases, with 16 bases separating them. The CDR3 nucleotides are TGCGCCAGCAGCCGCGACGGGTTCGTTGAGCCCCAGCATTTT. This codes for CASSRDGFVEPQHF.

J is TRBJ2-1 and V is TRBV21-1; the table's D gene call, TRBD2, was not cross checked with the DNA. TRBV21-1 is termed a pseudogene. The CDR3 sequence is 17 residues long. CDR3 DNA sequence: TGTGCCAGCAGCATTGTAAGCCAGCGGACCTCCTACAATGAGCAGTTCTTC. Encoded protein: CASSIVSQRTSYNEQFF.

This clone was observed a few times. The chain couples TRBV6-5 to TRBJ1-4; D is unclear. This CDR3 has 15 residues. The V gene lost 2 bases and the J gene lost 8 bases, with 15 bases spanning the gap. CDR1 is MNHEY and CDR2 is SVGAGI in the germline V gene. The CDR3 coding sequence is TGTGCCAGCAGTTACGAGTACAGCCGGATGGAAAAACTGTTTTTT. Amino acids: CASSYEYSRMEKLFF.